This record covers a single TCR beta chain. Its antigen is unidentified. The data were taken from a study of identifying expanded T cells in peripheral blood. Findings and limits, study-wide: Variance in clone template counts between approximately two-week samples significantly increased with total template count across all healthy donors. Approximately 1.1 clones differed between technical replicates, versus approximately 16 and 20 over time.

Profiled with immunoSEQ multiplex PCR; TCRdb holds only in-frame clones, not every one. The sample lists around 100,000 clones, approximately 90% occurring once. This receptor was taken from a person aged 18-70 years in good health. The sample comprised blood.

The CDR3 sequence is CASSPGVTGELFF. CDR3 coding DNA: TGTGCCAGCAGCCCGGGTGTAACCGGGGAGCTGTTTTTT. V and J are TRBV6-5 and TRBJ2-2; unclear D gene. This CDR3 is built from 13 residues. V dropped 6 bases and J dropped 5 bases, with 10 bases sitting between them. Germline CDR1 and CDR2: MNHEY and SVGAGI.